The clone carrying this T cell receptor (beta chain) is a singleton in its sample. Its specificity is unknown. The repertoire was sequenced with immunoSEQ multiplex PCR; TCRdb's copy has only in-frame clones and lacks some. The profile shows some 130,000 clones, approximately 84% of them singletons. The data were taken from a study of cytomegalovirus exposure and HLA in healthy donors. Points from the study as a whole: Rarity marked most TCR sequences, yet some public TCRs occurred in many donors.

Material for sequencing was PBMCs. The clonotype originates from a woman in her twenties or thirties in good health and CMV-seronegative.

In nucleotides, the CDR3 is TGTGCCAGCAGCCCTCCCGGGACAGGGGGCGCTAACTATGGCTACACCTTC. It yields the protein CASSPPGTGGANYGYTF. The chain joins TRBV5-4 to TRBJ1-2, with 12 bases matching TRBD1. Germline CDR1 reads SGHNT; CDR2 reads YYREEE (reference sequence). The V and J ends lost 4 bases and 0 bases, in that order; junction bases with no gene match: 7. The CDR3 has 17 residues.